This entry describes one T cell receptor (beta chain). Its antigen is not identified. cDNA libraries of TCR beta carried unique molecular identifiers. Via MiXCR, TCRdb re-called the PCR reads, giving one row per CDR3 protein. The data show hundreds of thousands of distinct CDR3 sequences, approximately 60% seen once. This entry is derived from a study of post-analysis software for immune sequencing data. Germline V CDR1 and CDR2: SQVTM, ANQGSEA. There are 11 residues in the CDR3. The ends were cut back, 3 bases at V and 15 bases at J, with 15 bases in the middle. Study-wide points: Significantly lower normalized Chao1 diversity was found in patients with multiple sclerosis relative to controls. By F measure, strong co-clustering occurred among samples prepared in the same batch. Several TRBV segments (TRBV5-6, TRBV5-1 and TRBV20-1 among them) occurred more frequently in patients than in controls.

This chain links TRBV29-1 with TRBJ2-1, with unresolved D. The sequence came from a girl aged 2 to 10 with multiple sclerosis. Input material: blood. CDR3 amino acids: CSVEDPYNTFF. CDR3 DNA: TGCAGCGTTGAGGACCCATACAACACGTTCTTC.